This entry lists 11 T cell receptor beta chains sequenced from one sample in a study of blood T cell repertoires in COVID-19. Method: immunoSEQ multiplex PCR; TCRdb's copy keeps in-frame clones and lacks some. The sample contains roughly 56,000 clones, approximately 83% of which appear only once. The source material was peripheral blood. Every receptor here comes from a human donor in a cohort sampled during active COVID-19.

The chain employs TRBV2 and TRBJ1-5, with D maybe TRBD1 (6 bases). Trimming shortened V by 0 bases and J by 12 bases, and 12 bases separated the two germline ends. Germline CDR1 reads SNHLY; CDR2 reads FYNNEI. The CDR3 extends over 13 amino acids. The CDR3 loop reads CASSEAARGSQHF. The CDR3 region has the DNA TGTGCCAGCAGTGAAGCAGCGAGGGGGAGCCAGCATTTT.

This chain joins TRBV19 and TRBJ2-7, with 13 positions matching TRBD2. Trimming removed 6 bases from V and 6 bases from J; junction bases left unmatched: 8. Germline V gives CDR1 LNHDA, CDR2 SQIVND (reference sequence). The CDR3 extends over 15 amino acids. The CDR3 spells CASSPGTSGTREQYF. In DNA, the CDR3 is TGTGCCAGTAGCCCGGGGACTAGCGGGACCCGCGAGCAGTACTTC.

This sequence joins TRBV28 and TRBJ2-7; D gene uncertain. This CDR3 comprises 14 residues. CDR1 and CDR2 (germline): MDHEN, SYDVKM. V was cut by 8 bases and J by 0 bases, with 14 bases left in between. DNA of the CDR3: TGTGCCAGCCAACCCGGTTTGAGCTCCTACGAGCAGTACTTC. Translated, it gives CASQPGLSSYEQYF.

This clone was detected only a few times. This chain uses TRBV24-1 with TRBJ2-3; possibly TRBD1 for D (6 bases). The V end lost 6 bases, the J end lost 1 base, and 13 bases lay between the germline ends. Germline V CDR1 and CDR2: KGHDR, SFDVKD. This CDR3 spans 15 amino acids. The CDR3: CATSQGWSGTDTQYF. The CDR3 bases are TGTGCCACCAGTCAGGGGTGGTCGGGCACAGATACGCAGTATTTT.

The chain links TRBV11-3 to TRBJ2-4; the match to TRBD1 covers 10 bases. J was trimmed by 7 bases and V by 4 bases; bases with no gene match: 4. The CDR3 covers 14 residues. CDR1 and CDR2 (germline): SGHNT, YENEEA. The CDR3 is CASSSRTGGNIQYF. CDR3 sequence (DNA): TGTGCCAGCAGCTCCCGGACAGGGGGGAACATTCAGTACTTC. The full variable domain, with the rest looked up from reference TRBV11-3 and TRBJ2-4, is EAGVVQSPRYKIIEKKQPVAFWCNPISGHNTLYWYLQNLGQGPELLIRYENEEAVDDSQLPKDRFSAERLKGVDSTLKIQPAELGDSAVYLCASSSRTGGNIQYFGAGTRLSVL.

The chain links TRBV3-1 (or the pseudogene TRBV3-2) to TRBJ2-5, with TRBD2 identical over 12 bases. The CDR3 contains 16 residues. V was clipped by 4 bases and J by 7 bases; unmatched bases: 10. Germline CDR1 LGHDT, CDR2 YNNKEL (reference sequence). This CDR3 is CASSPGLAGRSGTQYF. The CDR3 nucleotides are TGTGCCAGCAGCCCAGGACTAGCGGGAAGGTCGGGGACCCAGTACTTC.

The chain recombines TRBV28 with TRBJ2-5, with D possibly TRBD2 on 6 matching bases. The length of the CDR3 is 15 residues. Trimming left V 6 bases short and J 4 bases short, with 18 bases between. Germline V gene data show CDR1 as MDHEN and CDR2 as SYDVKM. The DNA for the CDR3 is TGTGCCAGCAGCCGCCGGGAGAAGGTACCAGAGACCCAGTACTTC. It codes for CASSRREKVPETQYF.

CDR3 coding DNA: TGTGCCAGCAGCTTATCAGGGGGCGAGCAGTACTTC. Amino acids: CASSLSGGEQYF. The chain links TRBV7-3 to TRBJ2-7; 7 positions agree with TRBD1. The CDR3 has 12 residues. The germline gives CDR1 SGHTA, CDR2 FQGTGA. J was trimmed by 6 bases and V by 2 bases; bases with no gene match: 1.

The chain employs TRBV28 and TRBJ2-1; TRBD2 aligns across 12 bases. The CDR3 totals 15 residues. Germline V gives CDR1 MDHEN, CDR2 SYDVKM. The junction had 5 bases not matched to a gene; V was cut back by 5 bases and J by 6 bases. DNA for the CDR3: TGTGCCAGCAGTGTCCTAGCGGGAGGGGGCAATGAGCAGTTCTTC. This codes for CASSVLAGGGNEQFF.

The chain carries TRBV10-2 and TRBJ1-1, with D maybe TRBD1 (6 bases). Trimming stripped 0 bases from V and 0 bases from J, with 14 bases between. Looked up from germline, CDR1 is WSHSY and CDR2 is SAAADI. This CDR3 comprises 17 residues. Here the CDR3 DNA reads TGCGCCAGCAGTGAGTCGAAAATAGGACAGCTGAACACTGAAGCTTTCTTT. This translates into CASSESKIGQLNTEAFF.

The CDR3 bases are TGTGCCAGCAGTAACACTGGGGCTCGGACCCAGTACTTC. It encodes CASSNTGARTQYF. This rearrangement joins TRBV6-2 or TRBV6-3 to TRBJ2-5; perhaps TRBD1 as D (5 bases). CDR3 size: 13 residues. V was pared by 5 bases and J by 7 bases, with 14 bases between. CDR1 and CDR2 from the germline V gene are MNHEY and SVGEGT.